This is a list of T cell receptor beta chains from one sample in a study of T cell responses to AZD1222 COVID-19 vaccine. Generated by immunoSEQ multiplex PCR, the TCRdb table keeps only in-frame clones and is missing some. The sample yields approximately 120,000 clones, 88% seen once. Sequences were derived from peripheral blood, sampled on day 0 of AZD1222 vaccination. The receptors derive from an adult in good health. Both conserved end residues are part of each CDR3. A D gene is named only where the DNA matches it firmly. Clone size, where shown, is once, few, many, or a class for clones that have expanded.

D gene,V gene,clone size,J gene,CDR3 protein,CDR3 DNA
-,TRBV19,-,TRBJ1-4,CASSSRSGGNEKLFF,TGTGCCAGTAGTAGTCGTTCCGGGGGGAATGAAAAACTGTTTTTT
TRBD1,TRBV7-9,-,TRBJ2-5,CASSYGQGVTETQYF,TGTGCCAGCAGCTACGGACAGGGGGTGACAGAGACCCAGTACTTC
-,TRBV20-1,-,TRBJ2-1,CSARSRYEQFF,TGCAGTGCTAGGTCGCGGTATGAGCAGTTCTTC
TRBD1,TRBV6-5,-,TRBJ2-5,CASSFRDRGETQYF,TGTGCCAGCAGTTTCCGGGACAGAGGGGAGACCCAGTACTTC
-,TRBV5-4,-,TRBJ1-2,CASSLRQGVPGYTF,TGTGCCAGCAGCTTGCGTCAGGGAGTTCCTGGCTACACCTTC
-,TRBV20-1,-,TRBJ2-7,CSASPGYDEQYF,TGCAGTGCTAGTCCAGGGTACGACGAGCAGTACTTC
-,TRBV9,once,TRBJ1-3,CASSPAGISIGNTIYF,TGTGCCAGCAGCCCCGCGGGAATTAGTATCGGAAACACCATATATTTT
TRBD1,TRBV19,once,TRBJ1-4,CASSIKGGTNEKLFF,TGTGCCAGTAGTATCAAAGGGGGCACTAATGAAAAACTGTTTTTT
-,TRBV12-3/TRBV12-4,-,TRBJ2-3,CASSLNEDDTQYF,TGTGCCAGCAGCTTGAATGAGGATGATACGCAGTATTTT
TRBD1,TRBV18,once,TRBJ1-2,CASSPEQGNGYTF,TGTGCCAGCTCACCGGAACAGGGGAATGGCTACACCTTC
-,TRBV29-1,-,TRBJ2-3,CSVGTTSTDTQYF,TGCAGCGTTGGAACTACTAGCACAGATACGCAGTATTTT
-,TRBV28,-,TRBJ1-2,CASSLGRGNYGYTF,TGTGCCAGCAGTTTAGGTCGGGGTAACTATGGCTACACCTTC
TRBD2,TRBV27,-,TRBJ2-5,CASSTRREGETQYF,TGTGCCAGCAGTACCCGAAGGGAGGGAGAGACCCAGTACTTC
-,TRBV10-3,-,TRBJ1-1,CAISELPTDGGTEAFF,TGTGCCATCAGTGAACTCCCGACAGATGGAGGCACTGAAGCTTTCTTT
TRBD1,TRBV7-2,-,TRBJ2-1,CASRSPAGDSSYNEQFF,TGTGCCAGCAGGTCACCCGCAGGGGACAGCTCCTACAATGAGCAGTTCTTC
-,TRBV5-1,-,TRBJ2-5,CASSLKGSPGETQYF,TGCGCCAGCAGCTTGAAAGGGTCCCCAGGGGAGACCCAGTACTTC
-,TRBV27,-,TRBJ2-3,CASSLQEGLADTQYF,TGTGCCAGCAGTTTACAGGAGGGATTGGCAGATACGCAGTATTTT
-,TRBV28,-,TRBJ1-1,CASTPPLVMNTEAFF,TGTGCCAGCACCCCCCCCCTTGTCATGAACACTGAAGCTTTCTTT
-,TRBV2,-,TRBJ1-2,CASSEPAANYGYTF,TGTGCCAGCAGTGAACCGGCAGCTAACTATGGCTACACCTTC
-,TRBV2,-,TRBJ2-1,CASGYNEQFF,TGTGCCAGCGGATACAATGAGCAGTTCTTC
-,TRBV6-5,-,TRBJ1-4,CASRNDPGPSEKLFF,TGTGCCAGCAGGAATGACCCCGGGCCGAGTGAAAAACTGTTTTTT
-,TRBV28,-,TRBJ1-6,CASSTPNTYNSPLHF,TGTGCCAGCAGTACCCCTAATACTTATAATTCACCCCTCCACTTT
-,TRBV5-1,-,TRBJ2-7,CASSLLAGVDEQYF,TGCGCCAGCAGCTTGTTGGCAGGGGTCGACGAGCAGTACTTC
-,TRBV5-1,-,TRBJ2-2,CASSKDPSGNTGELFF,TGCGCCAGCTCCAAGGACCCGTCGGGGAACACCGGGGAGCTGTTTTTT
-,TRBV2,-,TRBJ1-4,CASSIVGEKLFF,TGTGCCAGCAGTATTGTAGGGGAAAAACTGTTTTTT
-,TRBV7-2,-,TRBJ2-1,CASSPRILSSYNEQFF,TGTGCCAGCAGCCCCAGGATTCTGAGCTCCTACAATGAGCAGTTCTTC
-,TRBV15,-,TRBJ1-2,CATSPQTVKDYGYTF,TGTGCCACCAGCCCCCAGACAGTAAAGGACTATGGCTACACCTTC
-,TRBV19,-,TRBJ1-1,CASSTTGNTEAFF,TGTGCCAGTAGTACTACAGGGAACACTGAAGCTTTCTTT
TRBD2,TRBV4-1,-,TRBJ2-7,CASSQVRTSGSYEQYF,TGCGCCAGCAGCCAAGTTCGGACTAGCGGCTCCTACGAGCAGTACTTC
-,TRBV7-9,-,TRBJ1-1,CASSANTLEGNTEAFF,TGTGCCAGCAGCGCAAACACCCTGGAGGGGAACACTGAAGCTTTCTTT
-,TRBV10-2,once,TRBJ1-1,CASTRTNTEAFF,TGCGCCAGCACCCGGACCAACACTGAAGCTTTCTTT
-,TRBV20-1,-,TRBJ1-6,CSASYPGPNSPLHF,TGCAGTGCTAGTTATCCGGGACCGAATTCACCCCTCCACTTT
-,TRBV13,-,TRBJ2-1,CASTAEGGNEQFF,TGTGCCAGCACAGCGGAGGGGGGGAATGAGCAGTTCTTC
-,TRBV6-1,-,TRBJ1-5,CASSESLGNQPQHF,TGTGCCAGCAGTGAGAGTCTGGGGAATCAGCCCCAGCATTTT
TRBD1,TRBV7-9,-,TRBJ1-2,CASSFTTGRSGYTF,TGTGCCAGCAGCTTTACGACAGGGAGGAGCGGCTACACCTTC
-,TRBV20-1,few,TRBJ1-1,CSATETGLGATEAFF,TGCAGTGCTACTGAAACTGGACTCGGGGCAACTGAAGCTTTCTTT
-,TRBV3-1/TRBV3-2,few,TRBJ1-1,CASRPGGGSHTEAFF,TGTGCCAGCAGACCTGGTGGGGGGTCGCACACTGAAGCTTTCTTT
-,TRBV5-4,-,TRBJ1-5,CASTGSNQPQHF,TGTGCCAGTACGGGGTCCAATCAGCCCCAGCATTTT
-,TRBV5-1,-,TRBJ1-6,CATKAEGNSPLHF,TGCGCCACCAAGGCCGAGGGGAATTCACCCCTCCACTTT
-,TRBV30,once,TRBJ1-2,CAWSVLGRGYGYTF,TGTGCCTGGAGTGTACTCGGCAGGGGCTATGGCTACACCTTC
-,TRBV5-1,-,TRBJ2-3,CASSYSGGGNTDTQYF,TGCGCCAGCAGCTACTCGGGTGGGGGAAACACAGATACGCAGTATTTT
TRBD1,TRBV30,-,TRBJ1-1,CASGRQGNTEAFF,TGTGCCTCTGGAAGACAGGGGAACACTGAAGCTTTCTTT
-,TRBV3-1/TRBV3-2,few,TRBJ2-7,CASSQEGSDTRVF,TGTGCCAGCAGCCAAGAGGGATCGGACACTAGGGTCTTC
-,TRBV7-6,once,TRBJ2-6,CASSLSPRGSGANVLTF,TGTGCCAGCAGCTTAAGTCCTAGGGGCTCTGGGGCCAACGTCCTGACTTTC
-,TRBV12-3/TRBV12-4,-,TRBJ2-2,CASTWSTTGELFF,TGTGCCAGCACTTGGTCGACCACCGGGGAGCTGTTTTTT
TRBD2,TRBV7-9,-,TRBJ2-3,CASSFESGGVTDTQYF,TGTGCCAGCAGCTTTGAAAGCGGGGGAGTCACAGATACGCAGTATTTT
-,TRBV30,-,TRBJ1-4,CAYALDSNEKLFF,TGTGCCTATGCGTTGGACTCTAATGAAAAACTGTTTTTT
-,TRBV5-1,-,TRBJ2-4,CASSLVPGAKNIQYF,TGCGCCAGCAGCTTGGTACCAGGGGCGAAAAACATTCAGTACTTC
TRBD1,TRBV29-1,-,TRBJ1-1,CSERTGTEAFF,TGCAGCGAACGGACAGGGACTGAAGCTTTCTTT
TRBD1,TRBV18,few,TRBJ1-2,CASSPPGQRDGYTF,TGTGCCAGCTCACCCCCGGGACAGAGAGATGGCTACACCTTC
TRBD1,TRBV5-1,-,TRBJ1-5,CASSWDSGSNQPQHF,TGCGCCAGCAGCTGGGACAGTGGGAGCAATCAGCCCCAGCATTTT
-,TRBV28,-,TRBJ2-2,CASSLVGTLNTGELFF,TGTGCCAGCAGTTTAGTTGGGACTCTGAACACCGGGGAGCTGTTTTTT
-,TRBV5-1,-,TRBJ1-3,CASSSTVASSGNTIYF,TGCGCCAGCAGCTCCACCGTAGCGAGCTCTGGAAACACCATATATTTT
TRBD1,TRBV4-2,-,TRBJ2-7,CASSQDRAPNYEQYF,TGTGCCAGCAGCCAGGACAGGGCCCCTAACTACGAGCAGTACTTC